Listed here are 22 T cell receptor beta chains from one sample, sequenced in a study of cytomegalovirus exposure and HLA in healthy donors. Researchers ran the PCR with 60 Vbeta and 13 Jbeta primers. This table comes from immunoSEQ multiplex PCR, and its TCRdb copy is limited to in-frame clones, with some not included. The sample includes some 170,000 clones, less than 90% seen only once; the top ten take 4.1%. The source material was PBMCs. These receptors all stem from a man in his fifties or sixties in good health and CMV-seropositive.

The genes are TRBV9 and TRBJ2-1; 12 bases match TRBD2. V lost 4 bases and J lost 2; bases outside the gene matches: 16. The CDR3 spans 20 residues. Germline V gives CDR1 SGDLS, CDR2 YYNGEE. The CDR3 DNA follows: TGTGCCAGCAGCTCCGGCGGGGCTAGCGGGAGGGCCCGCACCTACAATGAGCAGTTCTTC. It yields the protein CASSSGGASGRARTYNEQFF.

This chain joins TRBV14 and TRBJ2-7; TRBD1 agrees at 7 bases. The CDR3 has 14 amino acids. V shed 7 bases, J shed 3 bases, and the junction held 9 bases outside the gene matches. In germline, CDR1 is SGHDN, CDR2 FVKESK. The CDR3 nucleotides are TGTGCCAGCAACTCGCAGGGGGTCAACTACGAGCAGTACTTC. It translates to CASNSQGVNYEQYF.

The chain carries TRBV10-3 and TRBJ2-2; 8 bases align to TRBD1. Losses at the gene ends were 5 bases for V and 1 base for J; bases not matched to a gene: 3. The CDR3 length is 15 residues. Germline values: CDR1 ENHRY, CDR2 SYGVKD. CDR3 sequence: CAISTGTGNTGELFF. The CDR3 coding sequence is TGTGCCATCAGTACCGGGACAGGGAACACCGGGGAGCTGTTTTTT.

This chain uses TRBV12-5 with TRBJ2-1; the D is unclear. This CDR3 region has 13 residues. The ends were cut back, 2 bases at V and 8 bases at J, with 10 bases in the middle. Per germline, CDR1 LGHNT and CDR2 FRNRAP. In nucleotides, the CDR3 is TGTGCTAGTGGTTTGCACATGAGCGATGAGCAGTTCTTC. Protein: CASGLHMSDEQFF.

V and J are TRBV2 and TRBJ2-7, with D perhaps TRBD1 (5 bases). Per the germline V gene, CDR1 is SNHLY and CDR2 is FYNNEI. Between the trimmed V and J ends, which lost 6 bases and 0 bases, there was a span of 6 bases. The CDR3 has 12 amino acids. The CDR3 loop reads CASRTASYEQYF. CDR3 DNA: TGTGCCAGCAGGACAGCCTCCTACGAGCAGTACTTC.

This CDR3 is CASSLLGLAGAREQFF. The DNA for the CDR3 is TGTGCCAGCAGTTTACTCGGACTAGCGGGGGCACGTGAGCAGTTCTTC. This sequence joins TRBV27 and TRBJ2-1; 13 bases agree with TRBD2. V lost 2 bases and J lost 9; bases outside the gene matches: 7. This CDR3 contains 16 residues. Germline CDR1 is MNHEY and CDR2 is SMNVEV (reference sequence).

The rearrangement uses TRBV29-1 and TRBJ2-5; D is unresolved. CDR3 length equals 12 residues. CDR1 SQVTM and CDR2 ANQGSEA come from the germline V gene. Trimming took 5 bases from V and 3 from J, leaving 10 bases between them. CDR3 region: CSVPQGEETQYF. The CDR3, as DNA: TGCAGCGTTCCTCAAGGAGAAGAGACCCAGTACTTC.

This chain connects TRBV27 to TRBJ2-5, with D possibly matching TRBD1 (5 bases). Trimming removed 2 bases at V and 7 bases at J, with 11 bases between. The CDR3 is 13 amino acids. The V gene's germline CDR1 is MNHEY and CDR2 SMNVEV (reference sequence). CDR3 sequence: CASSLRQGGTQYF. The CDR3 nucleotides read TGTGCCAGCAGTTTAAGGCAGGGTGGGACCCAGTACTTC.

The gene calls are TRBV29-1 and TRBJ2-7; 10 positions agree with TRBD1. The CDR3 sequence is 13 residues long. J gave up 3 bases and V 6 bases, and 5 bases lay outside the gene matches. Germline CDR1 SQVTM, CDR2 ANQGSEA. The CDR3 region has the DNA TGCAGCGTAGGGGGACAGGGGTACTACGAGCAGTACTTC. It translates to CSVGGQGYYEQYF.

Here the CDR3 reads CASSVGTGGDQPQHF. DNA of the CDR3: TGTGCCAGCAGCGTAGGGACAGGGGGTGATCAGCCCCAGCATTTT. This chain links TRBV9 with TRBJ1-5, with 10 bases matching TRBD1. This CDR3 is built from 15 residues. Germline loops: CDR1 SGDLS, CDR2 YYNGEE. V trimming: 0 bases; J trimming: 5 bases; junction bases outside the gene matches: 2.

To note about this clone: At one end, the junction sequence differs from germline, possibly due to a read error. V usage is TRBV28 and J usage is TRBJ1-4; the match to TRBD1 covers 7 bases. Germline V gene data show CDR1 as MDHEN and CDR2 as SYDVKM. The CDR3 spans 13 residues. CDR3 protein: CASRQRDSANSRF. The CDR3 nucleotides read TGTGCCAGCAGGCAACGGGACAGTGCGAACTCGAGATTT.

The chain employs TRBV21-1 and TRBJ2-1; the DNA was not compared with TRBD2, the D call given in the table. TRBV21-1 is marked as a pseudogene. The CDR3 runs to 18 residues. CDR3 residues: CASSKGSSGGCSYNEQFF. CDR3 sequence (DNA): TGTGCCAGCAGCAAAGGAAGTAGCGGGGGGTGTTCCTACAATGAGCAGTTCTTC.

The V call is TRBV7-9, the J call TRBJ1-1; TRBD1 aligns across 8 bases. V lost 1 base, J lost 1 base, and 2 bases stayed unmatched. The CDR3 sequence is 15 residues long. From germline, CDR1 is SEHNR and CDR2 FQNEAQ (reference sequence). CDR3 nucleotides: TGTGCCAGCAGCTTAGAGCAGGGGGCGAACACTGAAGCTTTCTTT. Translation: CASSLEQGANTEAFF. Full variable domain (outside the CDR3, taken from reference TRBV7-9 and TRBJ1-1): DTGVSQNPRHKITKRGQNVTFRCDPISEHNRLYWYRQTLGQGPEFLTYFQNEAQLEKSRLLSDRFSAERPKGSFSTLEIQRTEQGDSAMYLCASSLEQGANTEAFFGQGTRLTVV.

This clone was recorded only once. The V call is TRBV9, the J call TRBJ2-5, with 9 bases aligning to TRBD1. This CDR3 contains 14 residues. Germline CDR1 is SGDLS and CDR2 is YYNGEE. Germline trimming cut 2 bases from V and 5 bases from J; bases unmatched to any gene: 4. CDR3 loop: CASSVGTGSETQYF. The CDR3 DNA follows: TGTGCCAGCAGCGTGGGGACAGGGAGTGAGACCCAGTACTTC.

The chain couples TRBV2 to TRBJ1-6; 8 nucleotides align to TRBD1. Germline loops: CDR1 SNHLY, CDR2 FYNNEI. CDR3 length: 14 amino acids. The J segment lost 10 bases and the V segment lost 6 bases, leaving 8 bases of the junction unmatched. CDR3 DNA sequence: TGTGCCAGCAGCGGAACAGGGGGTTTGTCACCCCTCCACTTT. This gives the protein CASSGTGGLSPLHF.

The rearrangement links TRBV7-9 to TRBJ1-4; 9 bases match TRBD1. V was pared by 2 bases and J by 6 bases, with 4 bases of the junction left unmatched. Germline V CDR1 and CDR2: SEHNR, FQNEAQ (reference sequence). The CDR3 sequence is 15 residues long. The CDR3 coding sequence is TGTGCCAGCAGCTTATTGACAGGGGGATATGAAAAACTGTTTTTT. Protein: CASSLLTGGYEKLFF.

The gene calls are TRBV28 and TRBJ2-3; D gene unclear. V lost 1 base, J lost 2 bases, and 4 bases lay in between. The germline V gene has CDR1 MDHEN and CDR2 SYDVKM. There are 13 residues in the CDR3. The CDR3 DNA is TGTGCCAGCAGTTTATTCAACACAGATACGCAGTATTTT. This encodes CASSLFNTDTQYF. Supplemented by reference TRBV28 and TRBJ2-3, the full variable domain reads DVKVTQSSRYLVKRTGEKVFLECVQDMDHENMFWYRQDPGLGLRLIYFSYDVKMKEKGDIPEGYSVSREKKERFSLILESASTNQTSMYLCASSLFNTDTQYFGPGTRLTVL.

The chain uses TRBV10-3 and TRBJ2-5, with TRBD1 matching 9 bases. The V segment lost 6 bases and the J segment 4 bases; nucleotides outside the gene matches: 9. Germline V gene data show CDR1 as ENHRY and CDR2 as SYGVKD. This CDR3 region has 15 residues. CDR3 protein: CAISQRTGEGETQYF. In nucleotides, the CDR3 is TGTGCCATCAGCCAACGGACAGGGGAAGGAGAGACCCAGTACTTC.

The chain links TRBV5-4 to TRBJ2-7, with TRBD2 matching 12 bases. J gave up 4 bases and V 4 bases, and 9 bases lay outside the gene matches. From germline, CDR1 is SGHNT and CDR2 YYREEE (reference sequence). This CDR3 contains 16 residues. The CDR3 DNA is TGTGCCAGCAGCCCTTCCCCGGGACTAGCGGGTTACGAGCAGTACTTC. Amino acid sequence: CASSPSPGLAGYEQYF.

This chain joins TRBV10-3 and TRBJ2-1; 9 nucleotides align to TRBD2. Germline-derived CDR1 and CDR2 are ENHRY and SYGVKD. The CDR3 runs to 13 residues. The junction had 4 bases not matched to a gene; V was cut back by 5 bases and J by 8 bases. The CDR3: CAISSLAGHEQFF. The CDR3 coding sequence is TGTGCCATCAGTAGCCTAGCGGGGCATGAGCAGTTCTTC.

The chain uses TRBV28 and TRBJ2-2; 13 positions agree with TRBD2. J gave up 4 bases and V 6 bases, and 11 bases lay outside the gene matches. The germline V gene encodes CDR1 MDHEN and CDR2 SYDVKM. This CDR3 region has 18 residues. The DNA of the CDR3 is TGTGCCAGCAGCTTCTGGACTAGCGGGGGCCATTTCACCGGGGAGCTGTTTTTT. It is translated as CASSFWTSGGHFTGELFF.

The chain links TRBV11-2 to TRBJ2-7; TRBD1 might be the D (7 bases). Germline V CDR1 and CDR2: SGHAT, FQNNGV. The V end was cut by 9 bases, the J end by 3 bases, with 18 bases between. This CDR3 spans 14 amino acids. The DNA of the CDR3 is TGTGCCAGTAGAAGGAGGGACAGACTCTACGAGCAGTACTTC. Translating it yields CASRRRDRLYEQYF.